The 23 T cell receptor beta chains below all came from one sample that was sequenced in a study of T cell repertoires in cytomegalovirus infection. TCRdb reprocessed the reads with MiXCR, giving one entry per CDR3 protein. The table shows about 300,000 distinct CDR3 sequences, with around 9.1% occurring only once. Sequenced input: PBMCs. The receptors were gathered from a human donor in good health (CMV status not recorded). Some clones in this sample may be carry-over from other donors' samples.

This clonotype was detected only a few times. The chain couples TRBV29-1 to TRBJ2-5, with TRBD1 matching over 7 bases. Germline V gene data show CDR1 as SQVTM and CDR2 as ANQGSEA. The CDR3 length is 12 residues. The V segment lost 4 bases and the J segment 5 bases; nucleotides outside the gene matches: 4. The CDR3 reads CSVVGGRETQYF. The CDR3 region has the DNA TGCAGCGTTGTAGGGGGCCGCGAGACCCAGTACTTC. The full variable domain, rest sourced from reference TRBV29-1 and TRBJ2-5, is SAVISQKPSRDICQRGTSLTIQCQVDSQVTMMFWYRQQPGQSLTLIATANQGSEATYESGFVIDKFPISRPNLTFSTLTVSNMSPEDSSIYLCSVVGGRETQYFGPGTRLLVL.

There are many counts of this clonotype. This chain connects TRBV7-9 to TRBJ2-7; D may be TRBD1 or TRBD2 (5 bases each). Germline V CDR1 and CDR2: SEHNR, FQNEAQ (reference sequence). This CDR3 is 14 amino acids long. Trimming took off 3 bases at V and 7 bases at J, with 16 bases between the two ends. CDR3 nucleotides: TGTGCCAGCAGCTTGGGTGGGGCGGGCTATGAGCAGTACGTC. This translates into CASSLGGAGYEQYV.

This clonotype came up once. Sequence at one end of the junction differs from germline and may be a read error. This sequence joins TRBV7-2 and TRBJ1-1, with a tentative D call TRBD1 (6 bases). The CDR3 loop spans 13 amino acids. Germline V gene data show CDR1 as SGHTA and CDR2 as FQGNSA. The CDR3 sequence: CPSSFDRPTEASF. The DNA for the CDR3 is TGTCCCAGCAGCTTCGACAGGCCCACTGAAGCTTCCTTT.

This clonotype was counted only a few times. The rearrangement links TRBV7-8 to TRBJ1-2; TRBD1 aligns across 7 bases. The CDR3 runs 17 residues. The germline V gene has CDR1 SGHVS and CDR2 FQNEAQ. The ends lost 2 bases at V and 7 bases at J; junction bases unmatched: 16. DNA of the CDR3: TGTGCCAGCAGCTTATCCCCCGGAACGTCGACAGGGTTTGGCTACACCTTC. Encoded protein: CASSLSPGTSTGFGYTF.

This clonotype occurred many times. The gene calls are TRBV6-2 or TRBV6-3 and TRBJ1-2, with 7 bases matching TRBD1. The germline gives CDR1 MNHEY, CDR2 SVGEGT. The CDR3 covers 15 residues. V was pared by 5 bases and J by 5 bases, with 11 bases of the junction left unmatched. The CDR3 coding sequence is TGTGCCAGCAGTACCTTACTCCGGGACAGATATGGCTACACCTTC. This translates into CASSTLLRDRYGYTF.

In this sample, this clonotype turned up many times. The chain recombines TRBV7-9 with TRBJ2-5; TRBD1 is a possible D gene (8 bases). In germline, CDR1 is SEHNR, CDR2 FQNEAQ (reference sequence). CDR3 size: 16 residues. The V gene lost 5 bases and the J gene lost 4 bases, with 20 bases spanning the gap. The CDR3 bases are TGTGCCAGCAGCCGTGACAGGGGAGGGTCCCGAGAGACCCAGTACTTC. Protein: CASSRDRGGSRETQYF.

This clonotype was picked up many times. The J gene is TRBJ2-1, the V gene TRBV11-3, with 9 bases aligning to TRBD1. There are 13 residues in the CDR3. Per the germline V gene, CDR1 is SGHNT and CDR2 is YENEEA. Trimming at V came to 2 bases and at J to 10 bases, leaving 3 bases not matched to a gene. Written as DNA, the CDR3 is TGTGCCAGCAGCTTAAACAGGGGGCGGGAGCAGTTCTTC. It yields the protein CASSLNRGREQFF.

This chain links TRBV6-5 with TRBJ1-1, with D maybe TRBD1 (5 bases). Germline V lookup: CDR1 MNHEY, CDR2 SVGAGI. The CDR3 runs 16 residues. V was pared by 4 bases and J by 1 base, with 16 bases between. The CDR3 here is CASSFGPGRRNTEAFF. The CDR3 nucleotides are TGTGCCAGCAGTTTCGGGCCGGGACGGAGGAACACTGAAGCTTTCTTT.

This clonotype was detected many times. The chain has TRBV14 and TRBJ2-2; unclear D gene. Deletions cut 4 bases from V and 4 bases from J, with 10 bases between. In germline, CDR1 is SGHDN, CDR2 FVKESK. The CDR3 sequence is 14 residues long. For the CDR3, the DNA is TGTGCCAGCAGCCCGCGGCAGGCCACCGGGGAGCTGTTTTTT. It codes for CASSPRQATGELFF. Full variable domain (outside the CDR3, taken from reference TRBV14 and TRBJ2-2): EAGVTQFPSHSVIEKGQTVTLRCDPISGHDNLYWYRRVMGKEIKFLLHFVKESKQDESGMPNNRFLAERTGGTYSTLKVQPAELEDSGVYFCASSPRQATGELFFGEGSRLTVL.

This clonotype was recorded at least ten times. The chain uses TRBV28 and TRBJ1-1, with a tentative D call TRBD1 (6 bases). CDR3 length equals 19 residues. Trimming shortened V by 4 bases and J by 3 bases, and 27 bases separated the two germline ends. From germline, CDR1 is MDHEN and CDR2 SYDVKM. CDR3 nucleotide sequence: TGTGCCAGCAGTTATTTGGGGGCGCGTTCGGAAACTGTGGACACTGAAGCTTTCTTT. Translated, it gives CASSYLGARSETVDTEAFF.

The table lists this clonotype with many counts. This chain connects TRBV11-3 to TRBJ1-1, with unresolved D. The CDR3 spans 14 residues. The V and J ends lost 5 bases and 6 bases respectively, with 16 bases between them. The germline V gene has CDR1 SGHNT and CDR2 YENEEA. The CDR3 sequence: CASSPTHGRAEAFF. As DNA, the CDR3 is TGTGCCAGCAGCCCCACCCATGGTAGGGCTGAAGCTTTCTTT.

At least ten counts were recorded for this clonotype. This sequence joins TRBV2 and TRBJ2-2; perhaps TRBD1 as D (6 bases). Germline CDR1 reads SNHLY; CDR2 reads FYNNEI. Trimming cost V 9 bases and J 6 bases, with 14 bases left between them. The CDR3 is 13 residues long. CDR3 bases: TGTGCCAGTACGGAGACAGGATCCGGGGAGCTGTTTTTT. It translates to CASTETGSGELFF. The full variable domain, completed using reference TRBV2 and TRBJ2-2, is EPEVTQTPSHQVTQMGQEVILRCVPISNHLYFYWYRQILGQKVEFLVSFYNNEISEKSEIFDDQFSVERPDGSNFTLKIRSTKLEDSAMYFCASTETGSGELFFGEGSRLTVL.

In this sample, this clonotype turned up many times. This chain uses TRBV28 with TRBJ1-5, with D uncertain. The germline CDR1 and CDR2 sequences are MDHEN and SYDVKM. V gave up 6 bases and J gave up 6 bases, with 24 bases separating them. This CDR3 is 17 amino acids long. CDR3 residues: CASSYNFGPRSSQPQHF. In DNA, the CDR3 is TGTGCCAGCAGCTACAATTTCGGACCCCGATCAAGTCAGCCCCAGCATTTT.

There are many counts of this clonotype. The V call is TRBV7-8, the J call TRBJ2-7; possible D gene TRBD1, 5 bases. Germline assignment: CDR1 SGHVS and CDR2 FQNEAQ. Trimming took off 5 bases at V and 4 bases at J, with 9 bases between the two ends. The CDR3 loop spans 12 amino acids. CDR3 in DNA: TGTGCCAGCAGCGTAGACAGATACGAGCAGTACGTC. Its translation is CASSVDRYEQYV.

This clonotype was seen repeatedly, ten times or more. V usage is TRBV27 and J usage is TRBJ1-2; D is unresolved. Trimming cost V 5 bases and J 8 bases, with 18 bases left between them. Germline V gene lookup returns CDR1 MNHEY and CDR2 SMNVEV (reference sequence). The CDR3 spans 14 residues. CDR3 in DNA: TGTGCCAGCAGTCCATTTCCCGGCATCGGCGGCTACACCTTC. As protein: CASSPFPGIGGYTF.

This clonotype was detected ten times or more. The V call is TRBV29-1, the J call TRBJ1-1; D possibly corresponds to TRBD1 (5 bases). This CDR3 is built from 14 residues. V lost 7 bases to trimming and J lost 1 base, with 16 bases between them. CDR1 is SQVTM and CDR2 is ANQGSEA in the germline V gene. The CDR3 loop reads CSGAKGTANTEAFF. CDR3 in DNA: TGCAGCGGGGCCAAAGGGACGGCGAACACTGAAGCTTTCTTT.

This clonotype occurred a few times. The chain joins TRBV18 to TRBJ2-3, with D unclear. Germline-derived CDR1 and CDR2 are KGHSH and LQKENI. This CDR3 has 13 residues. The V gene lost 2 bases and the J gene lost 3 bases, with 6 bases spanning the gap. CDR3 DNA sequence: TGTGCCAGCTCACCATTAGTTACAGATACGCAGTATTTT. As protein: CASSPLVTDTQYF.

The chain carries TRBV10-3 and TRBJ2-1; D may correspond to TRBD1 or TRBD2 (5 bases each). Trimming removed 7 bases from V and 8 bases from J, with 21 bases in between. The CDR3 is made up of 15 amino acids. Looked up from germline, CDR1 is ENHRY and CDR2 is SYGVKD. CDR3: CAIMGVDGGLDEQFF. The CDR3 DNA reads TGTGCCATCATGGGGGTGGACGGCGGACTGGATGAGCAGTTCTTC.

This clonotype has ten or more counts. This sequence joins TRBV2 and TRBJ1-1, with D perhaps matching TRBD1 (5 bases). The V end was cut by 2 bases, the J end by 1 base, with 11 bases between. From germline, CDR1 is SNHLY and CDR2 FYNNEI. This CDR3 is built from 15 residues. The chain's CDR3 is CASSETGGANTEAFF. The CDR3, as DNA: TGTGCCAGCAGTGAAACCGGGGGAGCGAACACTGAAGCTTTCTTT.

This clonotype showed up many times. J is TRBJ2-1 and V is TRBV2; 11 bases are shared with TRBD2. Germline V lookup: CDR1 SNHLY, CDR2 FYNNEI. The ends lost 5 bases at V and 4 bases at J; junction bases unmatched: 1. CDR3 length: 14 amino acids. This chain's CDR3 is CASSSSGGYNEQFF. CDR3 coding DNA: TGTGCCAGCAGTTCTAGCGGGGGGTACAATGAGCAGTTCTTC.

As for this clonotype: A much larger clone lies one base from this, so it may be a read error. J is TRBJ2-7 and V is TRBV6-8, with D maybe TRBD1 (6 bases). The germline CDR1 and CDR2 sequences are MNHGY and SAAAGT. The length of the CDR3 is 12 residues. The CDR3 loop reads CVSKDSAYEQYF. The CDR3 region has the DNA TGTGTCAGCAAGGACAGCGCCTACGAGCAGTACTTC.

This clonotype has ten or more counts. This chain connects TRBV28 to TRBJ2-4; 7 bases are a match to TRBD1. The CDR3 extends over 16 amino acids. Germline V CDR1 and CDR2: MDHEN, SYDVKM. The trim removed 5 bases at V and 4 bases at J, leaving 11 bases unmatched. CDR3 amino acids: CASSTLPGQLKNIQYF. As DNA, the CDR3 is TGTGCCAGCAGTACCCTGCCGGGACAGCTAAAAAACATTCAGTACTTC.

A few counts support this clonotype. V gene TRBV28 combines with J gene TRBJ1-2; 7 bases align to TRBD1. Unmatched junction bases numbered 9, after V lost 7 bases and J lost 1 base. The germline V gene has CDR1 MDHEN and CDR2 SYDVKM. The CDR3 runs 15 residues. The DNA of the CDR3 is TGTGCCAGCACCGAGGGGGCGGGACGTAACTATGGCTACACCTTC. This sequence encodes CASTEGAGRNYGYTF.